The text below deals with one TCR beta chain. No antigen is known for it. This entry is derived from a study of blood T cells in healthy people across ages. CDR1 is SEHNR, CDR2 FQNEAQ, per germline (reference sequence). This CDR3 spans 14 amino acids. Around 10 milliliters of peripheral blood were drawn from each donor. PBMCs numbering at least 6 million were isolated per sample. The use of a sample-barcoded 5' primer and a J-beta primer mix characterized a second PCR of roughly 7 to 12 cycles. TCRdb fed the 5' RACE reads into MiXCR, producing one record per CDR3 protein. The table has some 1.5 million distinct CDR3 sequences, 25% to 30% seen once. Findings and limits, study-wide: Relative to aged donors, long-lived donors carried more naive CD4+ cells and displayed higher diversity.

This rearrangement joins TRBV7-9 to TRBJ2-4; TRBD2 agrees at 7 bases. The J call may be mistaken, given a closer DNA end match to TRBJ2-7. Sequenced: blood. The sequence derives from a woman aged 30 to 39 in good health. Here the CDR3 DNA reads TGTGCCAGCAGCCAATGGCGGGGGACCTTCGAGCAGTACTTC. It yields the protein CASSQWRGTFEQYF.